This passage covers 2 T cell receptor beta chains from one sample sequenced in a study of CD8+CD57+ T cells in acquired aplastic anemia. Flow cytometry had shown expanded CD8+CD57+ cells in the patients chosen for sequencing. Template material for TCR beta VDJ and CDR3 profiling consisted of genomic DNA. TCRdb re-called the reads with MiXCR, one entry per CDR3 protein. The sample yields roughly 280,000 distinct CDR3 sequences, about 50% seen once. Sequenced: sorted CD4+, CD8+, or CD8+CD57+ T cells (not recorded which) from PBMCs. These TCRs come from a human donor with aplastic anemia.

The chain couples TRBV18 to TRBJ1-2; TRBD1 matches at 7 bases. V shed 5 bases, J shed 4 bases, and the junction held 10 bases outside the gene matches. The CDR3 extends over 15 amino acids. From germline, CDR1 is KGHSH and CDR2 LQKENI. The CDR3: CASSVIRDSVYGYTF. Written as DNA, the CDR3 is TGTGCCAGCTCAGTAATCCGGGACAGCGTCTATGGCTACACCTTC.

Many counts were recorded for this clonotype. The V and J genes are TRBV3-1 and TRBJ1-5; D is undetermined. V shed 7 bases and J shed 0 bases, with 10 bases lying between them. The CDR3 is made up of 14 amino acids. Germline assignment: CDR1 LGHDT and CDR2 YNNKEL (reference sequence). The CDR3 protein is CASMGHYSNQPQHF. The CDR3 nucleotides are TGTGCCAGCATGGGCCACTATAGCAATCAGCCCCAGCATTTT.